One and the same sample provided the 28 T cell receptor beta chains below, sequenced in a study of cytomegalovirus exposure and HLA in healthy donors. PCR involved 60 Vbeta and 13 Jbeta primers. Clones were read by immunoSEQ multiplex PCR, and TCRdb kept only the in-frame ones, dropping some. Here the sample spans fewer than 65,000 clones, roughly 67% being singletons. The source material was PBMCs. The source of these receptors is a man in his fifties or sixties in good health and CMV-seronegative.

Only a few counts were recorded for this clone. This rearrangement joins TRBV7-9 to TRBJ1-1; tentative D call: TRBD1 (6 bases). Germline CDR1 and CDR2: SEHNR and FQNEAQ (reference sequence). Trimming took off 2 bases at V and 1 base at J, with 14 bases between the two ends. CDR3 length: 16 amino acids. The CDR3 bases are TGTGCCAGCAGCTTAATGGGTAGGGGGTGGAACACTGAAGCTTTCTTT. Protein sequence: CASSLMGRGWNTEAFF.

The genes are TRBV30 and TRBJ1-1; 8 bases fit TRBD1. This CDR3 is built from 17 residues. Trimming at V came to 3 bases and at J to 5 bases, leaving 17 bases not matched to a gene. Germline CDR1 reads GTSNPN; CDR2 reads SVGIG (reference sequence). The chain's CDR3 is CAWRKPQGAVGGTEAFF. CDR3 bases: TGTGCCTGGAGAAAGCCTCAGGGGGCGGTCGGGGGGACTGAAGCTTTCTTT.

This chain links TRBV2 with TRBJ2-7; 12 bases fit TRBD1. The CDR3 length is 15 residues. CDR1 SNHLY and CDR2 FYNNEI come from the germline V gene. The ends lost 3 bases at V and 5 bases at J; junction bases unmatched: 5. The CDR3 is CASSDTGTGGNEQYF. The CDR3 DNA is TGTGCCAGCAGTGACACCGGGACAGGGGGCAACGAGCAGTACTTC. Using reference TRBV2 and TRBJ2-7 for the parts outside the CDR3, the full variable domain is EPEVTQTPSHQVTQMGQEVILRCVPISNHLYFYWYRQILGQKVEFLVSFYNNEISEKSEIFDDQFSVERPDGSNFTLKIRSTKLEDSAMYFCASSDTGTGGNEQYFGPGTRLTVT.

J is TRBJ2-2 and V is TRBV10-3, with D hard to call. Trimming stripped 6 bases from V and 2 bases from J, with 7 bases between. The germline V gene has CDR1 ENHRY and CDR2 SYGVKD. The CDR3 runs to 13 residues. This chain's CDR3 is CAIRQVNTGELFF. CDR3 DNA sequence: TGTGCCATCAGGCAGGTTAACACCGGGGAGCTGTTTTTT.

On this clone: At one boundary the junction diverges from the germline segment, which might be a read error. CDR3 region: CAISEGSGGPSF. The CDR3, as DNA: TGTGCCATCAGTGAAGGTAGCGGGGGGCCTTCCTTC. V gene TRBV10-3 combines with J gene TRBJ2-7; the match to TRBD2 covers 10 bases. The CDR3 contains 12 residues. CDR1 and CDR2 from the germline V gene are ENHRY and SYGVKD.

This rearrangement joins TRBV9 to TRBJ2-7; D is ambiguous. There are 15 residues in the CDR3. V shed 0 bases and J shed 0 bases, with 10 bases lying between them. Per germline, CDR1 SGDLS and CDR2 YYNGEE. CDR3 in DNA: TGTGCCAGCAGCGTAGGCGCCCTAAGCTCCTACGAGCAGTACTTC. Translating gives CASSVGALSSYEQYF.

CDR3 sequence: CASSPQPPGRGRETQYF. CDR3 sequence (DNA): TGTGCCAGCTCACCCCAACCCCCTGGCAGGGGCAGGGAGACCCAGTACTTC. V usage is TRBV18 and J usage is TRBJ2-5; D might be TRBD1 (6 bases). The germline CDR1 and CDR2 sequences are KGHSH and LQKENI. The CDR3 has 17 amino acids. V dropped 3 bases and J dropped 5 bases, with 22 bases sitting between them.

This clone was observed a few times. The chain has TRBV7-9 and TRBJ2-1; 9 bases are shared with TRBD1. Germline V gives CDR1 SEHNR, CDR2 FQNEAQ (reference sequence). Trimming at V came to 5 bases and at J to 6 bases, leaving 14 bases not matched to a gene. The CDR3 extends over 17 amino acids. DNA for the CDR3: TGTGCCAGCAGCCCCCCCCCGGGACAGGGTTTTCGCAATGAGCAGTTCTTC. It yields the protein CASSPPPGQGFRNEQFF.

The genes are TRBV14 and TRBJ2-7; TRBD2 matches at 13 bases. Germline loops: CDR1 SGHDN, CDR2 FVKESK. V dropped 4 bases and J dropped 7; count of bases not matched to a gene: 7. The CDR3 extends over 15 amino acids. The CDR3 loop reads CASSLGLAGDGEQYF. The CDR3 nucleotides read TGTGCCAGCAGCCTTGGACTAGCGGGGGATGGGGAGCAGTACTTC.

The V gene is TRBV19, the J gene TRBJ2-2; D unresolved. Deletions cut 5 bases from V and 5 bases from J, with 18 bases between. The CDR3 contains 16 residues. Germline CDR1 reads LNHDA; CDR2 reads SQIVND (reference sequence). The CDR3 sequence is CASSALRLVKTGELFF. The DNA of the CDR3 is TGTGCCAGTAGTGCGCTCCGCCTAGTTAAGACCGGGGAGCTGTTTTTT.

Details on this clone: A read error may produce the germline difference seen at one junction end. The DNA of the CDR3 is TGTGCCAGCAGTGTTGGGCGGAGGGATTGGCTCGCCTTC. Its protein product is CASSVGRRDWLAF. The chain links TRBV6-4 to TRBJ1-2, with D unclear. Germline V gene data show CDR1 as MRHNA and CDR2 as SNTAGT. CDR3 size: 13 residues.

The genes are TRBV19 and TRBJ1-1; tentatively, D is TRBD1 (6 bases). The CDR3 loop spans 12 amino acids. The germline gives CDR1 LNHDA, CDR2 SQIVND (reference sequence). V was shortened by 6 bases and J by 4 bases, with 9 bases between the two germline ends. CDR3 region: CASSTGITEAFF. The CDR3 DNA reads TGTGCCAGTAGCACAGGGATCACTGAAGCTTTCTTT.

The V call is TRBV5-6, the J call TRBJ2-5; possibly TRBD2 for D (5 bases). Germline CDR1 is SGHDT and CDR2 is YYEEEE. This CDR3 spans 15 amino acids. The V end lost 4 bases, the J end lost 4 bases, and 17 bases lay between the germline ends. CDR3 bases: TGTGCCAGCAGCCCCCCAGTTTATGGGAGAGAGACCCAGTACTTC. This translates into CASSPPVYGRETQYF.

In this sample, this clone turned up once. The chain recombines TRBV18 with TRBJ2-7; D is undetermined. V shed 3 bases and J shed 1 base, with 10 bases lying between them. Germline V gene lookup returns CDR1 KGHSH and CDR2 LQKENI. This CDR3 spans 14 amino acids. CDR3: CASSPRSNSYEQYF. The CDR3 region has the DNA TGTGCCAGCTCACCGCGATCGAATTCCTACGAGCAGTACTTC.

The chain carries TRBV5-1 and TRBJ2-1, with TRBD2 identical over 11 bases. The CDR3 is 14 residues long. The V gene end was trimmed by 4 bases and the J gene end by 8 bases; junction bases not matched to a gene: 5. The germline gives CDR1 SGHRS, CDR2 YFSETQ. The CDR3 DNA reads TGCGCCAGCAGCATAGCGGGGGGGCCGGATGAGCAGTTCTTC. This translates into CASSIAGGPDEQFF.

The chain carries TRBV30 and TRBJ2-7, with TRBD1 matching over 8 bases. This CDR3 region has 12 residues. Germline V lookup: CDR1 GTSNPN, CDR2 SVGIG (reference sequence). The CDR3 loop is CALTDRVLEQYF. The DNA for the CDR3 is TGTGCTCTCACGGACAGGGTGTTGGAGCAGTACTTC.

This clone was counted only a few times. The chain combines TRBV19 with TRBJ1-1; 7 bases map to TRBD1. Per germline, CDR1 LNHDA and CDR2 SQIVND (reference sequence). The CDR3 has 15 amino acids. V shed 3 bases, J shed 1 base, and the junction held 5 bases outside the gene matches. The CDR3 sequence: CASSMFGTANTEAFF. The CDR3 nucleotides are TGTGCCAGTAGTATGTTCGGGACAGCGAACACTGAAGCTTTCTTT.

V usage is TRBV18 and J usage is TRBJ2-1; 7 bases match TRBD2. Losses at the gene ends were 0 bases for V and 9 bases for J; bases not matched to a gene: 11. The CDR3 loop spans 16 amino acids. Germline V CDR1 and CDR2: KGHSH, LQKENI. The CDR3 is CASSPPLFGTKGEQFF. The CDR3 nucleotides are TGTGCCAGCTCACCACCTCTTTTCGGGACTAAGGGTGAGCAGTTCTTC.

This clone has only a few counts. V gene TRBV19 combines with J gene TRBJ2-3, with 7 bases matching TRBD1. Germline values: CDR1 LNHDA, CDR2 SQIVND (reference sequence). This CDR3 has 14 amino acids. Germline trimming cut 4 bases from V and 4 bases from J; bases unmatched to any gene: 5. The CDR3 protein is CASSRRQGPDTQYF. The CDR3 bases are TGTGCCAGTAGTAGGAGACAGGGTCCAGATACGCAGTATTTT.

Notes on this clone: Compared with germline, one end of the junction differs, possibly owing to a read error. V is TRBV7-7 and J is TRBJ1-3; D uncertain. This CDR3 spans 15 amino acids. Germline V gene sequence: CDR1 SSHAT, CDR2 FNYEAQ (reference sequence). CDR3 region: CASSPLLSAGNTIYF. In DNA form, the CDR3 reads TGTGCTAGCAGCCCTCTCCTTAGTGCTGGAAACACCATATATTTT.

This clone was seen a few times. The J gene is TRBJ1-1, the V gene TRBV29-1; TRBD1 might be the D (5 bases). Germline-derived CDR1 and CDR2 are SQVTM and ANQGSEA. V was shortened by 2 bases and J by 0 bases, with 7 bases between the two germline ends. The length of the CDR3 is 13 residues. The CDR3 protein is CSVERGLNTEAFF. The CDR3 DNA reads TGCAGCGTTGAAAGGGGCTTGAACACTGAAGCTTTCTTT.

The CDR3 coding sequence is TGTGCCAGCGTACGACAGGGGGCCAACGTCCTGACTTTC. It codes for CASVRQGANVLTF. The chain has TRBV6-1 and TRBJ2-6; TRBD1 might be the D (5 bases). Trimming removed 8 bases at V and 4 bases at J, with 9 bases between. This CDR3 is 13 amino acids long. Germline assignment: CDR1 MNHNS and CDR2 SASEGT.

This clone appeared a few times. The chain links TRBV27 to TRBJ2-7, with D unclear. Germline CDR1 MNHEY, CDR2 SMNVEV (reference sequence). There are 13 residues in the CDR3. The ends were cut back, 3 bases at V and 4 bases at J, with 10 bases in the middle. CDR3: CASSFSVSYEQYF. DNA of the CDR3: TGTGCCAGCAGTTTCTCGGTATCGTACGAGCAGTACTTC.

Regarding this clone: Other nucleotide sequences from this sample produce the same CDR3. The chain uses TRBV11-2 and TRBJ2-7, with D possibly TRBD1 on 6 matching bases. The CDR3 runs 17 residues. Looked up from germline, CDR1 is SGHAT and CDR2 is FQNNGV. The V end was cut by 7 bases, the J end by 4 bases, with 26 bases between. This CDR3 is CASTITRAGTKGYEQYF. Here the CDR3 DNA reads TGTGCCAGCACCATTACCAGGGCCGGGACAAAGGGGTACGAGCAGTACTTC. Full variable domain (rest looked up from reference TRBV11-2 and TRBJ2-7): EAGVAQSPRYKIIEKRQSVAFWCNPISGHATLYWYQQILGQGPKLLIQFQNNGVVDDSQLPKDRFSAERLKGVDSTLKIQPAKLEDSAVYLCASTITRAGTKGYEQYFGPGTRLTVT.

J is TRBJ1-5 and V is TRBV27, with D maybe TRBD1 (5 bases). The V gene's germline CDR1 is MNHEY and CDR2 SMNVEV (reference sequence). The CDR3 has 16 residues. Trimming cost V 6 bases and J 2 bases, with 17 bases left between them. As DNA, the CDR3 is TGTGCCAGCAGCCAACTGGGGGGAACGGGCAATCAGCCCCAGCATTTT. Its translation: CASSQLGGTGNQPQHF.

This clone has a handful of counts. The chain combines TRBV2 with TRBJ2-5, with 9 bases that match TRBD2. V gave up 3 bases and J gave up 5 bases; unmatched junction bases: 10. Germline V lookup: CDR1 SNHLY, CDR2 FYNNEI. This CDR3 is built from 16 residues. The CDR3 sequence: CASSEGRASGAETQYF. The CDR3 coding sequence is TGTGCCAGCAGTGAGGGGAGGGCTAGCGGGGCGGAGACCCAGTACTTC.

The chain employs TRBV11-1 and TRBJ2-6, with TRBD1 identical over 9 bases. Trimming cost V 3 bases and J 0 bases; bases outside gene matches: 0. Looked up from germline, CDR1 is SGHAT and CDR2 is FQDESV (reference sequence). The CDR3 has 16 residues. CDR3 residues: CASSLGQGSGANVLTF. DNA of the CDR3: TGTGCCAGCAGCTTGGGACAGGGCTCTGGGGCCAACGTCCTGACTTTC.

The V call is TRBV7-9, the J call TRBJ1-1; D possibly corresponds to TRBD1 (5 bases). The CDR3 is made up of 14 amino acids. Germline lookup yields CDR1 SEHNR and CDR2 FQNEAQ (reference sequence). V was cut by 4 bases and J by 0 bases, with 9 bases left in between. The CDR3 DNA sequence: TGTGCCAGCAGCTCGGGCAGGGTGAACACTGAAGCTTTCTTT. Its translation: CASSSGRVNTEAFF.